Listed below are T cell receptor beta chains from one sample, sequenced in a study of beta chain features in type 1 diabetes. This table comes from immunoSEQ multiplex PCR, and its TCRdb copy is limited to in-frame clones, with some not included. This sample has 150,000 to 170,000 clones, with about a tenth found just once. Sequences were obtained from central memory CD4+ T cells from blood. The origin of the receptors is a man aged 25-45 years with type 1 diabetes. The CDR3 runs from the conserved cysteine through the conserved F or W. D genes are given only for firm matches. For some rows the clone size is stated as once, few or many, or as a class when expanded; others skip it.

d_call clone_size j_call v_call cdr3_nt cdr3_aa
- - TRBJ2-3 TRBV29-1 TGCAGCGTTGAAGACCAGGTAGAGGGCCGGAGCACAGATACGCAGTATTTT CSVEDQVEGRSTDTQYF
TRBD2 - TRBJ2-3 TRBV27 TGTGCCAGCAGTTTAAAGCGGGAGAGATTAGAGCGATATTTT CASSLKRERLERYF
TRBD2 few TRBJ2-5 TRBV30 TGTGCCTGGAGTGGGGTAATAGCGGGACGACCGGGGGAGACCCAGTACTTC CAWSGVIAGRPGETQYF
TRBD1 - TRBJ1-2 TRBV18 TGTGCCAGCTCACTCACCCAGGGGACAGCTTCTAACTATGGCTACACCTTC CASSLTQGTASNYGYTF
- few TRBJ2-1 TRBV5-4 TGTGCCAGCAGCTTCGCGGACAATGAGCAGTTCTTC CASSFADNEQFF
TRBD2 few TRBJ2-7 TRBV7-2 TGTGCCAGCAGTCCAATGACTAGCGGGAGAGAGTACTTC CASSPMTSGREYF
TRBD2 few TRBJ2-1 TRBV19 TGTGCCAGTAAGGGGACTAGCGGGAGGGACAATGAGCAGTTCTTC CASKGTSGRDNEQFF
- few TRBJ1-1 TRBV28 TGTGCCAGCAGTTTAGCGAGGGGGGCTTTCTTT CASSLARGAFF
TRBD1 few TRBJ2-7 TRBV6-4 TGTGCCAGCAGCCGGGACAGGTCCGGGTACGAGCAGTACTTC CASSRDRSGYEQYF
- - TRBJ2-1 TRBV2 TGTGCCAGCAGTGATCCGGGGGGCAGGCTGCATGAGCAGTTCTTC CASSDPGGRLHEQFF
TRBD1 few TRBJ2-3 TRBV7-9 TGTGCCAGTGGTCCCGGGACAGGGAGAGATACGCAGTATTTT CASGPGTGRDTQYF
- - TRBJ1-1 TRBV7-2 TGTGCCAGCAGCTCCGGAATGGCCAGGGAAGCTTTCTTT CASSSGMAREAFF
TRBD2 - TRBJ2-1 TRBV29-1 TGCAGCGCCAAGGGACTAGCGTCCTACAATGAGCAGTTCTTC CSAKGLASYNEQFF
TRBD1 few TRBJ2-7 TRBV25-1 TGTGCCACATCCCCGGGACAGGGTTCCCACGAGCAGTACTTC CATSPGQGSHEQYF
TRBD1 few TRBJ1-5 TRBV2 TGTGCCAGCAGTGAAGACAGGGGGTGGCAGCCCCAGCATTTT CASSEDRGWQPQHF
- - TRBJ2-3 TRBV18 TGTGCCAGCTCCCTGACACAAAGCACAGATACGCAGTATTTT CASSLTQSTDTQYF
- few TRBJ2-2 TRBV7-9 TGTGCCACCGGACTGGAAAACACCGGGGAGCTGTTTTTT CATGLENTGELFF
TRBD2 few TRBJ2-2 TRBV9 TGTGCCAGCAGCGTAGCGCTGGCGGGAGGGCCTGGCGGGGAGCTGTTTTTT CASSVALAGGPGGELFF
- - TRBJ2-1 TRBV19 TGTGCCAGTAGTATGGGGGCTACAACCTACAATGAGCAGTTCTTC CASSMGATTYNEQFF
TRBD1 few TRBJ2-7 TRBV28 TGTGCCAGTACGACAGGGTCGGTGTACGAGCAGTACTTC CASTTGSVYEQYF
- few TRBJ1-4 TRBV18 TGTGCCAGCTCACCTGACAGGCCGTCTAATGAAAAACTGTTTTTT CASSPDRPSNEKLFF
- few TRBJ2-4 TRBV19 TGTGCCAGTAGTATTACTAGCCGGAACATTCAGTACTTC CASSITSRNIQYF
TRBD2 few TRBJ2-7 TRBV9 TGTGCCAGCAGCGTAGTTGCGGGAGCCGGCTCCTACGAGCAGTACTTC CASSVVAGAGSYEQYF
- - TRBJ1-2 TRBV27 TGTGCCAGCCGTCCCGGGCAGGGGGGCTACACCTTC CASRPGQGGYTF
- - TRBJ1-5 TRBV30 TGTGCCTGGAGCTCAGACAGGAATCAGCCCCAGCATTTT CAWSSDRNQPQHF
TRBD1 - TRBJ2-1 TRBV5-6 TGTGCCAGCAGCAACGGACAGGGGGCGCGAAATGAGCAGTTCTTC CASSNGQGARNEQFF
- once TRBJ2-2 TRBV25-1 TGTGCCGGAGGGGGGGGGCAGGGAACCGGGGAGCTGTTTTTT CAGGGGQGTGELFF
TRBD2 - TRBJ2-7 TRBV28 TGTGCCAGCAGTCCTAGCGGGGACACCTACGAGCAGTACTTC CASSPSGDTYEQYF
- few TRBJ1-2 TRBV19 TGTGCCAGTAGTATTCGGAGGGATTCCTATGGCTACACCTTC CASSIRRDSYGYTF
- few TRBJ1-3 TRBV4-2 TGTGCCAGCAGCCAAGATGTTACAGCCTCTGGAAACACCATATATTTT CASSQDVTASGNTIYF
- few TRBJ2-3 TRBV18 TGTGCCAGCTCACCGGTGCTTCACCTTACTAGCACAGATACGCAGTATTTT CASSPVLHLTSTDTQYF
- - TRBJ1-2 TRBV28 TGTGCCAGCAGTTTAAATCGGGTTGGCTACACCTTC CASSLNRVGYTF
- few TRBJ2-3 TRBV7-8 TGTGCCAGCAGCTTTTTTTCACTAGGATCCGATACGCAGTATTTT CASSFFSLGSDTQYF
- few TRBJ1-4 TRBV29-1 TGCAGCGCATTTAATGAAAAACTGTTTTTT CSAFNEKLFF
TRBD2 many TRBJ2-1 TRBV6-7 TGTGCCATCACCGGGACTAGCGGGAGCTATGAGCAGTTCTTC CAITGTSGSYEQFF
- few TRBJ2-7 TRBV7-9 TGTGCCAGCAGCCCGCGGGCAGGCGCACACTCCTACGAGCAGTACTTC CASSPRAGAHSYEQYF
TRBD2 few TRBJ2-3 TRBV4-3 TGCGCCAGCAGCCAAGGACTAGCGGGAGTCCCAGATACGCAGTATTTT CASSQGLAGVPDTQYF
- - TRBJ1-2 TRBV7-3 TGTGCCAGCAGCTTAACTGTTCAGGGAGGCTACACCTTC CASSLTVQGGYTF
TRBD2 few TRBJ2-3 TRBV7-3 TGTGCCAGCAGCTTAATCCGCGGGAGCTCAGATACGCAGTATTTT CASSLIRGSSDTQYF
- few TRBJ2-5 TRBV13 TGTGCCAGCAGCTTCAGCAGTGCAGGAGAGACCCAGTACTTC CASSFSSAGETQYF
TRBD1 - TRBJ2-7 TRBV5-4 TGTGCCAGCAGCTCCCGGGACAGGGGTATCCACGAGCAGTACTTC CASSSRDRGIHEQYF
TRBD1 - TRBJ2-3 TRBV5-1 TGCGCCAGCAGCTTGGGACAGGGTTGGACAGATACGCAGTATTTT CASSLGQGWTDTQYF
TRBD2 - TRBJ2-1 TRBV6-4 TGTGCCAGTTCAATCGGGACTAGCAAATACAATGAGCAGTTCTTC CASSIGTSKYNEQFF
- few TRBJ1-1 TRBV2 TGTGCCAGCAGCAAACAGGGTAAGGGCACTGAAGCTTTCTTT CASSKQGKGTEAFF
- - TRBJ1-1 TRBV5-4 TGTGCCAGCAGCTTGACCGGGACTTGGAACACTGAAGCTTTCTTT CASSLTGTWNTEAFF
TRBD2 - TRBJ2-1 TRBV7-6 TGTGCCAGCAGCTTATTGGGGGCGGGAGGAACTAGCTACAATGAGCAGTTCTTC CASSLLGAGGTSYNEQFF
TRBD2 few TRBJ2-1 TRBV5-1 TGCGCCAGCAGCGGCGGGACTACCTCCTACAATGAGCAGTTCTTC CASSGGTTSYNEQFF
- few TRBJ1-5 TRBV2 TGTGCCAGCAGTGCGTACAGGGAGAATCAGCCCCAGCATTTT CASSAYRENQPQHF
TRBD1 few TRBJ1-1 TRBV28 TGTGCCAGCAGTTCCACCGGGACAGGGAACACTGAAGCTTTCTTT CASSSTGTGNTEAFF
TRBD2 few TRBJ2-1 TRBV28 TGTGCCAGCAGTACCTGGACTAGCGGGAGTCTAAATGAGCAGTTCTTC CASSTWTSGSLNEQFF